One sample yielded the 19 T cell receptor beta chains listed below, sequenced in a study of beta chain features in type 1 diabetes. Since all of the isolated RNA was reverse transcribed, expressed TCRB transcripts were what got sequenced. Sequencing used immunoSEQ multiplex PCR; TCRdb keeps in-frame clones, though not all of them. The repertoire holds roughly 170,000 clones, with about 12% as singletons. The sequenced sample was central memory CD4+ T cells from blood. The receptors here all came from a woman aged 18-29 years in good health.

For this clone: Other DNA variants within this sample encode the same CDR3. This CDR3 reads CAWSVQGGSNQPQHF. The DNA for the CDR3 is TGTGCCTGGAGTGTACAGGGAGGGAGCAATCAGCCCCAGCATTTT. The chain employs TRBV30 and TRBJ1-5, with D possibly being TRBD1 (6 bases). In germline, CDR1 is GTSNPN, CDR2 SVGIG (reference sequence). The CDR3 runs 15 residues. V was trimmed by 0 bases and J by 1 base, leaving 10 bases between them.

V usage is TRBV4-2 and J usage is TRBJ2-1, with 7 bases matching TRBD2. The germline CDR1 and CDR2 sequences are LGHNA and YNFKEQ. This CDR3 comprises 16 residues. V dropped 3 bases and J dropped 12; count of bases not matched to a gene: 17. The CDR3 loop reads CASSQATTLGGTGQFF. The CDR3 DNA is TGTGCCAGCAGCCAGGCAACAACGCTCGGGGGGACGGGGCAGTTCTTC.

The chain carries TRBV7-8 and TRBJ2-4; 7 bases map to TRBD1. Germline-derived CDR1 and CDR2 are SGHVS and FQNEAQ. The CDR3 loop spans 15 amino acids. V trimming: 5 bases; J trimming: 0 bases; junction bases outside the gene matches: 4. CDR3 residues: CASSETGLAKNIQYF. DNA of the CDR3: TGTGCCAGCAGCGAGACAGGGTTAGCCAAAAACATTCAGTACTTC.

The chain is built from TRBV19 and TRBJ2-3; a possible D gene is TRBD1 (5 bases). The CDR3 is made up of 13 amino acids. From germline, CDR1 is LNHDA and CDR2 SQIVND (reference sequence). Trimming cost V 7 bases and J 4 bases, with 12 bases left between them. Written as DNA, the CDR3 is TGTGCCAGTATGGCAGGGTGGGCAGATACGCAGTATTTT. This sequence encodes CASMAGWADTQYF. Full variable domain (remainder filled in from reference TRBV19 and TRBJ2-3): DGGITQSPKYLFRKEGQNVTLSCEQNLNHDAMYWYRQDPGQGLRLIYYSQIVNDFQKGDIAEGYSVSREKKESFPLTVTSAQKNPTAFYLCASMAGWADTQYFGPGTRLTVL.

In its sample, this clone was seen a few times. V is TRBV6-5 and J is TRBJ2-7; 8 bases match TRBD1. The CDR3 sequence is 14 residues long. Germline V gene data show CDR1 as MNHEY and CDR2 as SVGAGI. J gave up 4 bases and V 7 bases, and 9 bases lay outside the gene matches. CDR3 in DNA: TGTGCCAGCAATGGGGCCAGGGGGCGGTACGAGCAGTACTTC. Protein sequence: CASNGARGRYEQYF.

The chain uses TRBV7-9 and TRBJ2-7, with 10 bases fitting TRBD2. J gave up 3 bases and V 8 bases, and 10 bases lay outside the gene matches. The CDR3 covers 15 residues. Germline V gives CDR1 SEHNR, CDR2 FQNEAQ (reference sequence). The CDR3 sequence is CASATSGRALYEQYF. The CDR3 nucleotides read TGTGCCAGCGCAACCAGCGGGAGGGCCCTCTACGAGCAGTACTTC.

The V call is TRBV28, the J call TRBJ2-1; 8 positions match TRBD1. V lost 4 bases, J lost 3 bases, and 8 bases stayed unmatched. The CDR3 sequence is 16 residues long. The germline V gene has CDR1 MDHEN and CDR2 SYDVKM. The CDR3 sequence is CASSSVDRGGYNEQFF. The CDR3 DNA follows: TGTGCCAGCAGTTCCGTAGACAGGGGAGGCTACAATGAGCAGTTCTTC.

The chain employs TRBV5-1 and TRBJ2-5; TRBD2 aligns across 14 bases. Trimming at V came to 6 bases and at J to 4 bases, leaving 8 bases not matched to a gene. The CDR3 totals 16 residues. Germline-derived CDR1 and CDR2 are SGHRS and YFSETQ. This CDR3 is CASILGTSGSGETQYF. CDR3 coding DNA: TGCGCCAGCATCCTTGGGACTAGCGGGAGTGGAGAGACCCAGTACTTC.

A few counts support this clone. The chain joins TRBV28 to TRBJ1-5; possibly TRBD1 for D (5 bases). CDR3 length equals 16 residues. Germline values: CDR1 MDHEN, CDR2 SYDVKM. The V end lost 6 bases, the J end lost 2 bases, and 17 bases lay between the germline ends. CDR3 DNA sequence: TGTGCCAGCAGCTCTCCCGGGGGGGGTCGCAATCAGCCCCAGCATTTT. This sequence encodes CASSSPGGGRNQPQHF.

A few counts support this clone. This chain joins TRBV11-3 and TRBJ2-7, with 8 bases lining up with TRBD2. Germline assignment: CDR1 SGHNT and CDR2 YENEEA. V was pared by 5 bases and J by 1 base, with 10 bases of the junction left unmatched. The CDR3 has 16 residues. CDR3: CASSVRSLAGSYEQYF. The CDR3 coding sequence is TGTGCCAGCAGCGTGAGGAGCCTAGCGGGTTCCTACGAGCAGTACTTC.

The chain uses TRBV18 and TRBJ2-5; D remains unclear. Germline lookup yields CDR1 KGHSH and CDR2 LQKENI. V lost 6 bases and J 5 bases, leaving 10 bases between the germline ends. The CDR3 length is 12 residues. CDR3 region: CASSPVSETQYF. CDR3 coding DNA: TGTGCCAGCTCGCCGGTGTCGGAGACCCAGTACTTC.

There are a few counts of this clone. The chain joins TRBV7-8 to TRBJ1-2; D might be TRBD1 (6 bases). V lost 5 bases and J lost 1, with 14 bases in between. The CDR3 is made up of 15 amino acids. Germline V gene sequence: CDR1 SGHVS, CDR2 FQNEAQ. In DNA form, the CDR3 reads TGTGCCAGCAGCATGCGGACAGCGTTTAACTATGGCTACACCTTC. This encodes CASSMRTAFNYGYTF.

This clone was observed a handful of times. The V gene is TRBV18, the J gene TRBJ1-1, with 7 nucleotides matching TRBD1. Germline trimming cut 4 bases from V and 7 bases from J; bases unmatched to any gene: 3. This CDR3 has 12 amino acids. Germline assignment: CDR1 KGHSH and CDR2 LQKENI. CDR3 region: CASSRAGGEAFF. DNA for the CDR3: TGTGCCAGCTCACGGGCAGGGGGTGAAGCTTTCTTT.

The V call is TRBV7-9, the J call TRBJ2-1; 7 nucleotides agree with TRBD1. Per germline, CDR1 SEHNR and CDR2 FQNEAQ (reference sequence). The CDR3 runs to 14 residues. V lost 6 bases to trimming and J lost 1 base; unmatched junction nucleotides: 3. The CDR3 region is CASSPQGSYNEQFF. The CDR3 nucleotides are TGTGCCAGCAGTCCACAGGGGTCCTACAATGAGCAGTTCTTC.

The CDR3 protein is CASSDSSGQLSYEQYF. CDR3 bases: TGTGCCAGCAGTGATAGTTCTGGACAACTCTCCTACGAGCAGTACTTC. The chain links TRBV25-1 to TRBJ2-7; the D gene is possibly TRBD1 (5 bases). The CDR3 is made up of 16 amino acids. The germline V gene encodes CDR1 MGHDK and CDR2 SYGVNS. Deletions cut 3 bases from V and 0 bases from J, with 15 bases between.

The CDR3 coding sequence is TGCAGCGGAGGACAGGGGGAAAAGACCCAGTACTTC. It specifies CSGGQGEKTQYF. The genes are TRBV29-1 and TRBJ2-5; TRBD1 aligns across 10 bases. Trimming removed 7 bases from V and 6 bases from J; junction bases left unmatched: 5. Germline-derived CDR1 and CDR2 are SQVTM and ANQGSEA. The CDR3 length is 12 residues.

V is TRBV29-1 and J is TRBJ1-4; D not resolved. V lost 7 bases and J 3 bases, leaving 21 bases between the germline ends. The CDR3 runs to 16 residues. Per germline, CDR1 SQVTM and CDR2 ANQGSEA. The CDR3: CSALKAPAGPNEKLFF. The CDR3 DNA follows: TGCAGCGCCCTGAAGGCCCCAGCAGGCCCTAATGAAAAACTGTTTTTT.

This clone appeared a few times. The gene calls are TRBV29-1 and TRBJ1-2, with TRBD1 matching over 8 bases. The CDR3 is made up of 14 amino acids. J was trimmed by 2 bases and V by 8 bases; bases with no gene match: 10. Per the germline V gene, CDR1 is SQVTM and CDR2 is ANQGSEA. The chain's CDR3 is CSPQATGANYGYTF. CDR3 nucleotide sequence: TGCAGCCCCCAGGCGACAGGGGCGAACTATGGCTACACCTTC.

This clone occurred a few times. The same CDR3 arises from other DNA sequences in this sample as well. The CDR3 region has the DNA TGCGCCAGCAGCTTGGGCCAGGGAGGCCTGAACACTGAAGCTTTCTTT. Its translation: CASSLGQGGLNTEAFF. This chain connects TRBV5-1 to TRBJ1-1; D is possibly TRBD1 (5 bases). The CDR3 has 16 amino acids. Germline values: CDR1 SGHRS, CDR2 YFSETQ. Between the trimmed V and J ends, which lost 0 bases and 0 bases, there was a span of 12 bases.